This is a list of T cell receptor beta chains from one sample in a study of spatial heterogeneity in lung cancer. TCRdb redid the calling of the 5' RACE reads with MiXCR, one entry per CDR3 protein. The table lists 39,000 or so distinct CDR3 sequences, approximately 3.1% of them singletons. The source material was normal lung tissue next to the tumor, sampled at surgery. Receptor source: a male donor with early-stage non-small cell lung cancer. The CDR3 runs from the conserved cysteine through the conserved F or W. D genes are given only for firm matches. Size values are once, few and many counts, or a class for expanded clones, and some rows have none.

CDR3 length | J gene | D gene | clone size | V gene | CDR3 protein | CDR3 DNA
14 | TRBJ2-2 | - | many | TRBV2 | CASRFRSNTGELFF | TGTGCCAGCCGCTTTCGGTCGAACACCGGGGAGCTGTTTTTT
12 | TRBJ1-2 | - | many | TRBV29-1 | CSVEVGVYGYTF | TGCAGCGTTGAAGTAGGGGTCTATGGCTACACCTTC
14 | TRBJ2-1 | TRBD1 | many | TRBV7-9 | CASLLTGLDNEQFF | TGTGCCAGCCTCTTGACAGGGCTGGACAATGAGCAGTTCTTC
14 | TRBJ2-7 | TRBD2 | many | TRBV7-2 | CASSRTGTSYEQYF | TGTGCCAGCAGCCGCACCGGGACTAGCTACGAGCAGTACTTC
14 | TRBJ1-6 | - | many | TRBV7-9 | CASSLSSAGSPLHF | TGTGCCAGCAGCTTATCTTCGGCGGGTTCACCCCTCCACTTT
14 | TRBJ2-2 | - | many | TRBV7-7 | CASSLGTSAGELFF | TGTGCTAGCAGCTTAGGGACATCGGCCGGGGAGCTGTTTTTT
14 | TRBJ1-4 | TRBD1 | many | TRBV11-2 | CASSLMTGSEKLFF | TGTGCCAGCAGCTTAATGACAGGGAGTGAAAAACTGTTTTTT
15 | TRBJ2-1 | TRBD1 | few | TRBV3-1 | CASSQVAQGGNEQFF | TGTGCCAGCAGCCAAGTGGCACAGGGGGGCAATGAGCAGTTCTTC
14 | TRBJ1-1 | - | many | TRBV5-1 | CASRLTEGNTEAFF | TGCGCCAGCAGATTGACAGAGGGGAACACTGAAGCTTTCTTT
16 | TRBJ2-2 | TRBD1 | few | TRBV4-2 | CASARQGASNTGELFF | TGTGCCAGCGCACGTCAGGGGGCTTCGAACACCGGGGAGCTGTTTTTT
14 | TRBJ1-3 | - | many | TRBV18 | CASSPGETVNTIYF | TGTGCCAGCTCACCTGGCGAGACAGTAAACACCATATATTTT
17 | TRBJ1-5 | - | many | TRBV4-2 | CASSLHLTLASGQPQHF | TGTGCCAGCAGCCTGCACCTCACTTTAGCCTCGGGACAGCCCCAGCATTTT
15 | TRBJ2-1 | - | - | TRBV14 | CASSPRDFRGNEQFF | TGTGCCAGCAGCCCAAGGGATTTCCGGGGCAATGAGCAGTTCTTC
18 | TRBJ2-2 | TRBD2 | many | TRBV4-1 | CASSQDSNSGRRGGELFF | TGCGCCAGCAGCCAAGATTCGAATAGCGGGAGAAGGGGCGGGGAGCTGTTTTTT
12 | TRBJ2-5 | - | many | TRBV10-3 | CAISAGQETQYF | TGTGCCATCAGTGCCGGGCAAGAGACCCAGTACTTC
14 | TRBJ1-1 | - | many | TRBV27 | CASSFEGGNTEAFF | TGTGCCAGCAGTTTTGAGGGAGGCAACACTGAAGCTTTCTTT
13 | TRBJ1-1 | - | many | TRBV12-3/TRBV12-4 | CASSFDRNTEAFF | TGTGCCAGCAGTTTTGACAGAAACACTGAAGCTTTCTTT
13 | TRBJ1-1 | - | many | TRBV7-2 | CASSQPSNTEAFF | TGTGCCAGCAGCCAGCCAAGCAACACTGAAGCTTTCTTT
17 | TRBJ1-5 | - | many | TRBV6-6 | CASSYGGGGDGNQPQHF | TGTGCCAGCAGTTACGGGGGTGGGGGCGATGGCAATCAGCCCCAGCATTTT
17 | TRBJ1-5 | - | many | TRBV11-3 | CASSLDWGSGSNQPQHF | TGTGCCAGCAGCTTAGATTGGGGAAGTGGAAGCAATCAGCCCCAGCATTTT
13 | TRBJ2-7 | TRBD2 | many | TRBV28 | CASSLGGKHEQYF | TGTGCCAGCAGTTTGGGGGGGAAGCACGAGCAGTACTTC
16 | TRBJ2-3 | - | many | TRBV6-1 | CASSETFGGIGDTQYF | TGTGCCAGCAGTGAAACCTTTGGGGGGATAGGAGATACGCAGTATTTT
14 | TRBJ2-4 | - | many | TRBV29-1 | CSVSMGLNQNIQYF | TGCAGCGTATCCATGGGCTTAAATCAAAACATTCAGTACTTC
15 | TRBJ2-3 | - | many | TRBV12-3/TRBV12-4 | CASSLGASSTDTQYF | TGTGCCAGCAGTTTGGGGGCTTCTAGCACAGATACGCAGTATTTT
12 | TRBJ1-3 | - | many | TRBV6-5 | CASSYGGNTIYF | TGTGCCAGCAGTTACGGCGGAAACACCATATATTTT
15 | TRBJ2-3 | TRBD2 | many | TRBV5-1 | CASSGQAGGTDTQYF | TGCGCCAGCAGCGGGCAAGCGGGAGGCACAGATACGCAGTATTTT
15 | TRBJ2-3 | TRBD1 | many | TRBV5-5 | CASSYRQGETDTQYF | TGTGCCAGCAGCTACCGACAGGGAGAGACAGATACGCAGTATTTT
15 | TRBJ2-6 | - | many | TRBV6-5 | CASSPGSSGANVLTF | TGTGCCAGCAGTCCGGGGAGCTCTGGGGCCAACGTCCTGACTTTC
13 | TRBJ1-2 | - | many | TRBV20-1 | CSARDPTRNGYTF | TGCAGTGCTAGAGATCCGACCCGAAATGGCTACACCTTC
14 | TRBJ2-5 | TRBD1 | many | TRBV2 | CASSETGGQETQYF | TGTGCCAGCAGTGAGACAGGGGGACAAGAGACCCAGTACTTC
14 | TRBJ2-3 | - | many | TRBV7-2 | CASSLRVGPDTQYF | TGTGCCAGCAGCTTAAGGGTGGGGCCAGATACGCAGTATTTT
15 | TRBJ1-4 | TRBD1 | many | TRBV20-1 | CSAREPGQRGEKLFF | TGCAGTGCGAGAGAACCGGGACAGAGAGGTGAAAAACTGTTTTTT
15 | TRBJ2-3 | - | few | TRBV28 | CASSSQGLSTDTQYF | TGTGCCAGCAGTTCCCAGGGGCTTAGCACAGATACGCAGTATTTT
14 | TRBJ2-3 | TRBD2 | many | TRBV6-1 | CASKERGRSDTQYF | TGTGCCAGCAAGGAGCGGGGGCGCTCAGATACGCAGTATTTT
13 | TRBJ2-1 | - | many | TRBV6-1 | CASSATRNNEQFF | TGTGCCAGCAGTGCTACGAGAAACAATGAGCAGTTCTTC
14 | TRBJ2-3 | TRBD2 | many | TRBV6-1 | CASTLAGITDTQYF | TGTGCCAGCACACTAGCGGGGATCACAGATACGCAGTATTTT
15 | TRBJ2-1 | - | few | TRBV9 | CASSVAGTGNNEQFF | TGTGCCAGCAGCGTAGCCGGGACCGGTAACAATGAGCAGTTCTTC
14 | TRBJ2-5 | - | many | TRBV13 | CASSFRGPRETQYF | TGTGCCAGCAGCTTCAGGGGACCAAGGGAGACCCAGTACTTC
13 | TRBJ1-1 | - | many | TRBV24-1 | CATSDFNGYEAFF | TGTGCCACCAGTGATTTTAATGGGTATGAAGCTTTCTTT
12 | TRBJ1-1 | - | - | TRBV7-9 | CASSRGVTEAFF | TGTGCCAGCAGTCGAGGGGTCACTGAAGCTTTCTTT
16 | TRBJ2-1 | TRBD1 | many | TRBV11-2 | CASSRPGTGPYNEQFF | TGTGCCAGCAGCCGTCCCGGGACAGGGCCCTACAATGAGCAGTTCTTC
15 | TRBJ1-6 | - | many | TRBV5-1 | CASNDPGSYNSPLHF | TGCGCCAGCAACGACCCAGGCTCCTATAATTCACCCCTCCACTTT
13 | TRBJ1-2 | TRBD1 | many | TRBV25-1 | CASSEGQGYGYTF | TGTGCCAGCAGTGAAGGACAGGGTTACGGCTACACCTTC
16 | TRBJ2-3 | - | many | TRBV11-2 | CASSLGSSSSTDTQYF | TGTGCCAGCAGCTTAGGGAGCAGCTCTAGCACAGATACGCAGTATTTT
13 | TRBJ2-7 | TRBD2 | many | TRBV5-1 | CASSPSGNYEQYF | TGCGCCAGCAGCCCTAGCGGGAACTACGAGCAGTACTTC
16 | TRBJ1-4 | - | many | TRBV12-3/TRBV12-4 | CASTLSFGLTNEKLFF | TGTGCCAGCACTCTAAGCTTCGGACTTACTAATGAAAAACTGTTTTTT
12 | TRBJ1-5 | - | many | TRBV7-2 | CASSLIPGPQHF | TGTGCCAGCAGCTTAATCCCCGGGCCCCAGCATTTT
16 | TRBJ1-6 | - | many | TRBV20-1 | CSAPRESSIVGSPLHF | TGCAGTGCTCCCCGGGAATCTTCGATCGTCGGTTCACCCCTCCACTTT
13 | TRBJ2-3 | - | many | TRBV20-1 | CSAPPHSGDTQYF | TGCAGTGCTCCACCTCACTCTGGAGATACGCAGTATTTT
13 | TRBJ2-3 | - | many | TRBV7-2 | CASSASYTDTQYF | TGTGCCAGCAGCGCCTCTTACACAGATACGCAGTATTTT
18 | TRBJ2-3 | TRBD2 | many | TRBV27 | CASSLSRASGGLTDTQYF | TGTGCCAGCAGTTTATCTCGGGCTAGCGGGGGCCTCACAGATACGCAGTATTTT
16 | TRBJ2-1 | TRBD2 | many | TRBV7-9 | CASGHVAGPYYNEQFF | TGTGCCAGCGGCCACGTAGCGGGACCTTACTACAATGAGCAGTTCTTC